This T cell receptor beta chain stems from a study of technical replicates of blood from a handful of donors. CDR1 and CDR2 from the germline V gene are LNHDA and SQIVND (reference sequence). CDR3 length: 14 residues. Trimming pared 7 bases from V and 3 bases from J, leaving 15 bases between. The repertoire was sequenced with immunoSEQ multiplex PCR; TCRdb's copy has only in-frame clones and lacks some. Of about 83,000 clones listed, about 92% were seen once; the top ten hold roughly 0.27%. The material sequenced was T cells isolated from PBMCs. The rearrangement uses TRBV19 and TRBJ1-2; no clear D. This clonotype originated in a human donor in good health. The CDR3 nucleotides are TGTGCCAGTACTGGAGAGGATGGATACTATGGCTACACCTTC. It specifies CASTGEDGYYGYTF.